These 23 T cell receptor beta chains share one sample of origin, sequenced in a study of T cell changes during pregnancy in multiple sclerosis. The data were produced by immunoSEQ multiplex PCR, yet TCRdb's version contains in-frame clones alone and is incomplete. Seen here are fewer than 85,000 clones, 93% observed once, and the top ten hold roughly 2.5%. Sequencing was performed on peripheral blood, taken in the second trimester of pregnancy. These receptors were obtained from a female donor with multiple sclerosis, enrolled in a pregnancy study.

This clone was seen once. The chain combines TRBV19 with TRBJ2-7; 7 bases fit TRBD1. The junction had 4 bases not matched to a gene; V was cut back by 10 bases and J by 4 bases. In germline, CDR1 is LNHDA, CDR2 SQIVND (reference sequence). This CDR3 has 11 residues. The CDR3 bases are TGTGCCACGCGACAGGGATACGAGCAGTACTTC. It specifies CATRQGYEQYF.

This chain connects TRBV5-1 to TRBJ1-1; D uncertain. This CDR3 comprises 13 residues. Germline CDR1 is SGHRS and CDR2 is YFSETQ. Trimming left V 5 bases short and J 2 bases short, with 10 bases between. CDR3 nucleotides: TGCGCCAGCAGGGCAACGGGAAACACTGAAGCTTTCTTT. Protein: CASRATGNTEAFF.

In this sample, this clone turned up once. The rearrangement links TRBV19 to TRBJ1-2; D unresolved. V dropped 8 bases and J dropped 8 bases, with 21 bases sitting between them. The CDR3 covers 14 residues. Germline CDR1 and CDR2: LNHDA and SQIVND (reference sequence). The CDR3 DNA reads as TGTGCCAGTCAGAGGGCGGGCCACCTAAGGGGCTACACCTTC. Protein sequence: CASQRAGHLRGYTF.

The chain uses TRBV13 and TRBJ1-5; D call uncertain. Looked up from germline, CDR1 is PRHDT and CDR2 is FYEKMQ (reference sequence). The length of the CDR3 is 13 residues. Trimming pared 1 base from V and 6 bases from J, leaving 7 bases between. Here the CDR3 DNA reads TGTGCCAGCAGCTTAGCCGGGTCTCAGCCCCAGCATTTT. Translation gives CASSLAGSQPQHF.

The J gene is TRBJ1-2, the V gene TRBV29-1; D gene uncertain. This CDR3 has 11 amino acids. The V gene's germline CDR1 is SQVTM and CDR2 ANQGSEA. Trimming removed 4 bases from V and 3 bases from J, with 6 bases in between. CDR3 amino acids: CSVVGDYGYTF. CDR3 nucleotides: TGCAGCGTTGTGGGCGACTATGGCTACACCTTC.

DNA of the CDR3: TGTGCCAGCAGAACCAGGGGCCATGAGCAGTTCTTC. Its protein product is CASRTRGHEQFF. The chain has TRBV6-5 and TRBJ2-1; TRBD1 is a possible D gene (6 bases). The germline CDR1 and CDR2 sequences are MNHEY and SVGAGI. The germline V and J ends were trimmed by 6 bases and 8 bases, with 11 bases remaining between them. This CDR3 contains 12 residues.

The chain combines TRBV30 with TRBJ1-2; TRBD1 agrees at 8 bases. The CDR3 runs to 13 residues. Per germline, CDR1 GTSNPN and CDR2 SVGIG (reference sequence). With V trimmed by 5 bases and J by 4 bases, 6 bases remained unmatched. CDR3: CAWDRGGAYGYTF. CDR3 in DNA: TGTGCCTGGGACAGGGGTGGCGCCTATGGCTACACCTTC.

The rearrangement links TRBV9 to TRBJ2-2; D remains unclear. V lost 0 bases to trimming and J lost 7 bases, with 4 bases between them. Looked up from germline, CDR1 is SGDLS and CDR2 is YYNGEE. The CDR3 spans 12 residues. The CDR3, as DNA: TGTGCCAGCAGCGTAGATAACGGGGAGCTGTTTTTT. Residues: CASSVDNGELFF.

This clone has a single count. The chain combines TRBV27 with TRBJ1-4; 8 bases match TRBD1. The germline gives CDR1 MNHEY, CDR2 SMNVEV (reference sequence). The CDR3 contains 14 residues. V gave up 0 bases and J gave up 8 bases; unmatched junction bases: 2. CDR3 sequence reads: CASSLSTGGEKLFF. In DNA form, the CDR3 reads TGTGCCAGCAGTTTATCTACAGGGGGGGAAAAACTGTTTTTT.

This chain connects TRBV2 to TRBJ1-6; 9 bases map to TRBD1. Germline trimming cut 1 base from V and 8 bases from J; bases unmatched to any gene: 0. Germline V CDR1 and CDR2: SNHLY, FYNNEI. The CDR3 is made up of 14 amino acids. The DNA for the CDR3 is TGTGCCAGCAGTGAAGGGACAGGGGATTCACCCCTCCACTTT. It specifies CASSEGTGDSPLHF.

This chain links TRBV4-2 with TRBJ1-1; tentative D call: TRBD1 (6 bases). The CDR3 has 15 amino acids. The germline CDR1 and CDR2 sequences are LGHNA and YNFKEQ. Trimming took 4 bases from V and 1 from J, leaving 13 bases between them. CDR3 bases: TGTGCCAGCAGCCCACGGGGACACCAGAACACTGAAGCTTTCTTT. Translating gives CASSPRGHQNTEAFF.

The chain couples TRBV7-9 to TRBJ2-7, with a weak D call TRBD2 (6 bases). Trimming removed 2 bases at V and 3 bases at J, with 8 bases between. Germline lookup yields CDR1 SEHNR and CDR2 FQNEAQ (reference sequence). The CDR3 runs 13 residues. CDR3 nucleotides: TGTGCCAGCAGCTTACCGGGGGTCTACGAGCAGTACTTC. Translating gives CASSLPGVYEQYF.

V gene TRBV18 combines with J gene TRBJ1-3, with D possibly matching TRBD1 (5 bases). The V end was cut by 2 bases, the J end by 0 bases, with 11 bases between. CDR1 is KGHSH, CDR2 LQKENI, per germline. This CDR3 has 16 amino acids. The CDR3 is CASSPYRTDSGNTIYF. CDR3 nucleotide sequence: TGTGCCAGCTCACCATACAGGACGGACTCTGGAAACACCATATATTTT.

This chain connects TRBV6-1 to TRBJ1-1, with 7 bases identical to TRBD1. CDR3 length: 17 residues. V dropped 3 bases and J dropped 6; count of bases not matched to a gene: 16. Germline values: CDR1 MNHNS, CDR2 SASEGT. This CDR3 is CASSDLGFRGQDSEAFF. DNA for the CDR3: TGTGCCAGCAGTGATTTGGGTTTTCGAGGACAGGATTCTGAAGCTTTCTTT.

This clone has just a few counts. The J gene is TRBJ1-5, the V gene TRBV4-2; D is perhaps TRBD1 (5 bases). CDR1 and CDR2 (germline): LGHNA, YNFKEQ. Trimming stripped 4 bases from V and 3 bases from J, with 16 bases between. The CDR3 has 16 residues. The DNA for the CDR3 is TGTGCCAGCAGCCCCCAGGGAGGGGCGAACAATCAGCCCCAGCATTTT. This encodes CASSPQGGANNQPQHF.

This clone has just a few counts. The genes are TRBV2 and TRBJ1-1; D possibly corresponds to TRBD1 (5 bases). The germline V and J ends were trimmed by 3 bases and 5 bases, with 10 bases remaining between them. The CDR3 runs to 13 residues. CDR1 and CDR2 (germline): SNHLY, FYNNEI. The CDR3 coding sequence is TGTGCCAGCAGTGACAGGCGGGGGACTGAAGCTTTCTTT. It specifies CASSDRRGTEAFF.

V is TRBV18 and J is TRBJ2-5, with D unresolved. The V end was cut by 1 base, the J end by 0 bases, with 9 bases between. This CDR3 contains 15 residues. CDR1 KGHSH and CDR2 LQKENI come from the germline V gene. The CDR3 nucleotides read TGTGCCAGCTCACCACTCCCACAGCACCAAGAGACCCAGTACTTC. This codes for CASSPLPQHQETQYF.

This chain joins TRBV2 and TRBJ1-2; 7 nucleotides line up with TRBD1. In germline, CDR1 is SNHLY, CDR2 FYNNEI. Losses at the gene ends were 6 bases for V and 2 bases for J; bases not matched to a gene: 6. CDR3 length: 14 amino acids. CDR3 coding DNA: TGTGCCAGCAGACCGACAGGGTTGAACTATGGCTACACCTTC. Its protein product is CASRPTGLNYGYTF.

Only one count was recorded for this clone. This chain joins TRBV7-8 and TRBJ1-5; a possible D gene is TRBD1 (6 bases). Germline V gives CDR1 SGHVS, CDR2 FQNEAQ. This CDR3 has 13 amino acids. The V gene lost 5 bases and the J gene lost 6 bases, with 11 bases spanning the gap. CDR3 sequence: CASSQDSVQPQHF. The CDR3 bases are TGTGCCAGCAGCCAGGACAGCGTTCAGCCCCAGCATTTT.

This sequence joins TRBV5-8 and TRBJ1-5, with 7 bases that match TRBD1. Trimming at V came to 1 base and at J to 15 bases, leaving 16 bases not matched to a gene. Germline assignment: CDR1 SGHTS and CDR2 YDEGEE. The CDR3 extends over 15 amino acids. The CDR3 protein is CASSLRGQGDKGRHF. In DNA form, the CDR3 reads TGTGCCAGCAGCTTGAGGGGGCAGGGGGATAAGGGACGGCATTTT.

V and J are TRBV5-1 and TRBJ2-2; tentatively, D is TRBD2 (5 bases). Between the trimmed V and J ends, which lost 7 bases and 6 bases, there was a span of 16 bases. Germline-derived CDR1 and CDR2 are SGHRS and YFSETQ. This CDR3 has 14 residues. CDR3 amino acids: CASRTAGVAGELFF. The CDR3 coding sequence is TGCGCCAGCCGAACGGCGGGCGTTGCCGGGGAGCTGTTTTTT. Full variable domain (missing parts from reference TRBV5-1 and TRBJ2-2): KAGVTQTPRYLIKTRGQQVTLSCSPISGHRSVSWYQQTPGQGLQFLFEYFSETQRNKGNFPGRFSGRQFSNSRSEMNVSTLELGDSALYLCASRTAGVAGELFFGEGSRLTVL.

The chain joins TRBV6-1 to TRBJ2-7, with D possibly matching TRBD1 (5 bases). Germline-derived CDR1 and CDR2 are MNHNS and SASEGT. V was shortened by 8 bases and J by 2 bases, with 10 bases between the two germline ends. This CDR3 is built from 12 residues. The CDR3 sequence: CASQTDTYEQYF. CDR3 DNA sequence: TGTGCCAGCCAGACGGACACCTACGAGCAGTACTTC.

The sample holds one count of this clone. The chain employs TRBV5-4 and TRBJ1-5; D ambiguous. Germline CDR1 SGHNT, CDR2 YYREEE (reference sequence). The CDR3 runs 15 residues. V was cut by 1 base and J by 2 bases, with 10 bases left in between. The CDR3 DNA reads TGTGCCAGCAGCTTGTTTGGAGTTCGCAATCAGCCCCAGCATTTT. Its translation is CASSLFGVRNQPQHF.